The 24 T cell receptor beta chains in this list originate from one sample, sequenced in a study of T cell repertoires in cytomegalovirus infection. In TCRdb, the reads were re-called with MiXCR into one record per CDR3 protein. The sample lists a few hundred thousand distinct CDR3 sequences, roughly 13% occurring once. The sequencing sample was made of PBMCs. The receptors were gathered from a human donor in good health (CMV status not recorded). Some clones in this sample may be carry-over from other donors' samples.

The chain uses TRBV3-1 and TRBJ2-5; D is perhaps TRBD2 (6 bases). From germline, CDR1 is LGHDT and CDR2 YNNKEL (reference sequence). Trimming removed 5 bases at V and 2 bases at J, with 12 bases between. The CDR3 has 14 amino acids. The CDR3 DNA reads TGTGCCAGCAGCGCGAGACTAGGGCAAGAGACCCAGTACTTC. This codes for CASSARLGQETQYF.

This rearrangement joins TRBV4-3 to TRBJ2-5; maybe TRBD1 (6 bases). CDR1 is LGHNA and CDR2 is YSLEER in the germline V gene. The CDR3 spans 17 residues. The ends were cut back, 1 base at V and 4 bases at J, with 19 bases in the middle. CDR3 sequence reads: CASSQGRGSSILETQYF. CDR3 sequence (DNA): TGCGCCAGCAGCCAAGGAAGGGGGTCCAGTATATTAGAGACCCAGTACTTC.

This clonotype was counted between two and nine times. The genes are TRBV10-3 and TRBJ1-1; D ambiguous. The V and J ends lost 0 bases and 11 bases respectively, with 13 bases between them. Germline V gene sequence: CDR1 ENHRY, CDR2 SYGVKD. The CDR3 consists of 13 residues. CDR3 sequence (DNA): TGTGCCATCAGTGAGTCCACCTCCAAGCGGGCTTTCTTT. The encoded protein is CAISESTSKRAFF.

The V call is TRBV29-1, the J call TRBJ2-1, with D unresolved. The germline CDR1 and CDR2 sequences are SQVTM and ANQGSEA. The CDR3 extends over 11 amino acids. V lost 5 bases, J lost 8 bases, and 10 bases lay in between. The CDR3 DNA reads TGCAGCGTTCGTAGCATCCATGAGCAGTTCTTC. Translated: CSVRSIHEQFF.

This clonotype is a singleton in its sample. This chain connects TRBV7-2 to TRBJ2-3; the D is unclear. V lost 5 bases to trimming and J lost 14 bases, with 20 bases between them. The V gene's germline CDR1 is SGHTA and CDR2 FQGNSA. The CDR3 runs to 13 residues. The CDR3 sequence: CASSLRRTDTTYF. The DNA for the CDR3 is TGTGCCAGCAGCCTCCGCCGCACAGATACGACGTATTTT.

The gene calls are TRBV20-1 and TRBJ2-1, with D tentatively TRBD1 (5 bases). Germline CDR1 reads DFQATT; CDR2 reads SNEGSKA (reference sequence). This CDR3 contains 13 residues. The V and J ends lost 5 bases and 5 bases respectively, with 13 bases between them. CDR3 sequence reads: CSAESGRNNEQFF. The DNA for the CDR3 is TGCAGTGCTGAGTCAGGGCGCAACAATGAGCAGTTCTTC.

At least ten counts were recorded for this clonotype. V gene TRBV2 combines with J gene TRBJ2-7; D is tentatively TRBD1 or TRBD2 (5 bases each). Germline CDR1 reads SNHLY; CDR2 reads FYNNEI. V dropped 3 bases and J dropped 2 bases, with 8 bases sitting between them. The CDR3 is 13 residues long. This CDR3 is CASSEGPTYEQYF. CDR3 DNA: TGTGCCAGCAGTGAGGGACCCACCTACGAGCAGTACTTC.

With respect to this clonotype: It may be a read error: a sequence one base away is much more abundant. The V call is TRBV6-1, the J call TRBJ2-2; D is perhaps TRBD2 (5 bases). V shed 11 bases and J shed 0 bases, with 13 bases lying between them. The length of the CDR3 is 14 residues. The germline CDR1 and CDR2 sequences are MNHNS and SASEGT. The CDR3 DNA reads TGTGCCTCTAGGTCGGGGACGAACACCGGGGAGCTGTTTTTT. Translating it yields CASRSGTNTGELFF.

Ten or more counts support this clonotype. The V gene is TRBV6-2 or TRBV6-3, the J gene TRBJ1-2; 8 bases are a match to TRBD1. Losses at the gene ends were 5 bases for V and 4 bases for J; bases not matched to a gene: 6. This CDR3 region has 14 residues. The germline CDR1 and CDR2 sequences are MNHEY and SVGEGT. The CDR3 DNA reads TGTGCCAGCAGTCAAACAGGGGGAGTCTATGGCTACACCTTC. The encoded protein is CASSQTGGVYGYTF.

This clonotype has just a few counts. The V and J genes are TRBV4-2 and TRBJ1-2, with D possibly TRBD1 on 6 matching bases. V lost 3 bases to trimming and J lost 3 bases, with 14 bases between them. The germline V gene has CDR1 LGHNA and CDR2 YNFKEQ. CDR3 size: 15 residues. The CDR3 spells CASSQGGAGDYGYTF. DNA of the CDR3: TGTGCCAGCAGCCAGGGGGGGGCAGGGGACTATGGCTACACCTTC.

This clonotype was counted at least ten times. This chain uses TRBV7-2 with TRBJ2-3; the D is unclear. Germline loops: CDR1 SGHTA, CDR2 FQGNSA. The CDR3 is made up of 13 amino acids. V lost 4 bases to trimming and J lost 1 base, with 6 bases between them. The CDR3 loop reads CASSSRGTDTQYF. DNA for the CDR3: TGTGCCAGCAGCTCCCGTGGCACAGATACGCAGTATTTT.

This clonotype was seen a few times. The rearrangement joins TRBV5-4 to TRBJ1-4; no firm D call. Germline V gene sequence: CDR1 SGHNT, CDR2 YYREEE (reference sequence). V lost 4 bases to trimming and J lost 5 bases, with 9 bases between them. This CDR3 has 13 residues. CDR3 loop: CASSAKPNEKLFF. CDR3 in DNA: TGTGCCAGCAGCGCCAAGCCCAATGAAAAACTGTTTTTT. The full variable domain, its missing parts supplied by reference TRBV5-4 and TRBJ1-4, is ETGVTQSPTHLIKTRGQQVTLRCSSQSGHNTVSWYQQALGQGPQFIFQYYREEENGRGNFPPRFSGLQFPNYSSELNVNALELDDSALYLCASSAKPNEKLFFGSGTQLSVL.

This clonotype was detected a few times. The chain is built from TRBV10-3 and TRBJ1-5; D call uncertain. The V end lost 7 bases, the J end lost 5 bases, and 12 bases lay between the germline ends. Germline V gene sequence: CDR1 ENHRY, CDR2 SYGVKD. The CDR3 consists of 13 residues. The DNA of the CDR3 is TGTGCCATCACTCCGCAGCTGGATCAGCCCCAGCATTTT. The encoded protein is CAITPQLDQPQHF.

This clonotype was seen a single time. V usage is TRBV5-1 and J usage is TRBJ2-7; D might be TRBD1 (5 bases). The germline V and J ends were trimmed by 6 bases and 5 bases, with 18 bases remaining between them. Germline CDR1 and CDR2: SGHRS and YFSETQ. There are 14 residues in the CDR3. The CDR3 DNA reads TGCGCCAGCACGAATCCGGATAGGGGCAACGAGCAGTACTTC. Translating gives CASTNPDRGNEQYF.

This clonotype was observed a few times. The chain recombines TRBV4-1 with TRBJ1-5; TRBD1 aligns across 7 bases. The CDR3 extends over 14 amino acids. Germline-derived CDR1 and CDR2 are MGHRA and YSYEKL. The V segment lost 5 bases and the J segment 2 bases; nucleotides outside the gene matches: 3. The CDR3 region is CASSTGQGNQPQHF. For the CDR3, the DNA is TGCGCCAGCAGCACAGGACAGGGCAATCAGCCCCAGCATTTT.

This clonotype occurred a few times. The V gene is TRBV19, the J gene TRBJ2-7, with 10 bases matching TRBD1. Germline V gene sequence: CDR1 LNHDA, CDR2 SQIVND (reference sequence). The CDR3 is made up of 15 amino acids. The V and J ends lost 7 bases and 5 bases, in that order; junction bases with no gene match: 11. The CDR3 region is CASNRDRGAGDEQYF. CDR3 DNA: TGTGCCAGTAATCGGGACAGGGGTGCTGGAGACGAGCAGTACTTC.

The table lists this clonotype with many counts. The rearrangement joins TRBV7-2 to TRBJ2-2; no definite D call. The CDR3 has 15 amino acids. CDR1 and CDR2 (germline): SGHTA, FQGNSA. V lost 5 bases and J 0 bases, leaving 10 bases between the germline ends. CDR3 DNA sequence: TGTGCCAGCAGCACGAGACAAGCGAACACCGGGGAGCTGTTTTTT. Residues: CASSTRQANTGELFF.

This clonotype occurred a few times. The genes are TRBV29-1 and TRBJ1-2, with 12 positions matching TRBD1. V trimming: 4 bases; J trimming: 8 bases; junction bases outside the gene matches: 5. Looked up from germline, CDR1 is SQVTM and CDR2 is ANQGSEA. CDR3 length: 13 amino acids. Here the CDR3 DNA reads TGCAGCGTTGTTGGGACAGGGGGCCAAGGCTACACCTTC. Residues: CSVVGTGGQGYTF.

This clonotype has a count of ten or more. The rearrangement links TRBV7-2 to TRBJ2-5; perhaps TRBD1 as D (5 bases). CDR3 length: 17 amino acids. CDR1 and CDR2 (germline): SGHTA, FQGNSA. Trimming left V 4 bases short and J 5 bases short, with 23 bases between. CDR3 in DNA: TGTGCCAGCAGCTCGACCTTGACCCGACAGATTTGGGAGACCCAGTACTTC. Translated, it gives CASSSTLTRQIWETQYF.

The sample holds a few counts of this clonotype. This chain joins TRBV11-3 and TRBJ2-3; a weak D match, TRBD1 (6 bases). Trimming removed 3 bases at V and 3 bases at J, with 10 bases between. This CDR3 is built from 14 residues. Per germline, CDR1 SGHNT and CDR2 YENEEA. In DNA form, the CDR3 reads TGTGCCAGCAGCTTGGAAAGGGGGACAGATACGCAGTATTTT. This translates into CASSLERGTDTQYF.

The V and J genes are TRBV2 and TRBJ2-2; D may be TRBD1 (6 bases). V gave up 6 bases and J gave up 5 bases, with 10 bases separating them. Germline CDR1 reads SNHLY; CDR2 reads FYNNEI. The CDR3 covers 13 residues. The CDR3 reads CASRLRGTGELFF. The CDR3 DNA sequence: TGTGCCAGCAGGCTCAGGGGTACCGGGGAGCTGTTTTTT.

With regard to this clonotype: A much larger clone sits a single nucleotide away, making a read error possible. The CDR3 DNA reads as TGTGCCAGCAGTGAAGAGAGCGGGGGGAGAGGAGAGAAGTTCTTC. This translates into CASSEESGGRGEKFF. The V call is TRBV6-1, the J call TRBJ2-1; the match to TRBD2 covers 9 bases. V trimming: 1 base; J trimming: 14 bases; junction bases outside the gene matches: 12. Germline V lookup: CDR1 MNHNS, CDR2 SASEGT. This CDR3 is built from 15 residues.

This clonotype appeared many times. The chain combines TRBV7-9 with TRBJ1-2; D not resolved. V was trimmed by 7 bases and J by 3 bases, leaving 15 bases between them. CDR3 length: 14 amino acids. CDR1 is SEHNR, CDR2 FQNEAQ, per germline (reference sequence). This CDR3 reads CASKKSASHYGYTF. The CDR3 nucleotides read TGTGCCAGCAAAAAGTCGGCGAGTCACTATGGCTACACCTTC. The whole variable domain, filled in from reference TRBV7-9 and TRBJ1-2, reads DTGVSQNPRHKITKRGQNVTFRCDPISEHNRLYWYRQTLGQGPEFLTYFQNEAQLEKSRLLSDRFSAERPKGSFSTLEIQRTEQGDSAMYLCASKKSASHYGYTFGSGTRLTVV.

To note about this clonotype: This may be a read error: a much more frequent sequence differs by one nucleotide. The chain couples TRBV11-2 to TRBJ2-7; D remains ambiguous. The V and J ends lost 3 bases and 0 bases respectively, with 9 bases between them. There are 14 residues in the CDR3. Germline values: CDR1 SGHAT, CDR2 FQNNGV. The CDR3 nucleotides read TGTGCCAGCAGCTTTAACCACATCTCCTACGAGCAGTACTTC. Protein: CASSFNHISYEQYF.